The entry below gives a single TCR beta chain sequence along with its context. Germline assignment: CDR1 WNHNN and CDR2 SYGVQD (reference sequence). The CDR3 has 14 amino acids. V dropped 3 bases and J dropped 4; count of bases not matched to a gene: 5. The data are from a study of T cell responses to AZD1222 COVID-19 vaccine. The assay was immunoSEQ multiplex PCR, and TCRdb's table has in-frame clones only and misses some. In the table there are under 150,000 clones, more than 85% of which are singletons. The source of this sequence is an adult in good health. The rearrangement uses TRBV10-1 and TRBJ2-7, with 8 bases fitting TRBD2. The sample here was peripheral blood, taken on day 0 of AZD1222 vaccination. The DNA of the CDR3 is TGCGCCAGCAGTGACAGCGGGGGAACTTACGAGCAGTACTTC. Amino acids: CASSDSGGTYEQYF.